What follows are 3 T cell receptor beta chains derived from one specimen sequenced in a study of vaccination effects on CD4 cells after COVID-19. CD4+ T cells specific for antigen were expanded with viral peptide pools by the ViraFEST assay before sequencing. Cultured cells yielded isolated CD4+ T cells after around 9 days. No vaccinee had earlier SARS-CoV-2 infection, and nucleocapsid antibodies were negative. Their specific antigens are unknown. Libraries were prepared by immunoSEQ multiplex PCR; TCRdb keeps only in-frame clonotypes and omits some of them. Among 67,000 or so clones, 65% to 85% were seen once, and the ten largest hold 4%. Sequences were derived from CD4+ T cells from PBMCs cultured with HCoV-OC43 spike peptides, sampled before COVID-19 vaccination. Subset denoted: HCoV-OC43 spike overlapping peptide pool stimulation. These receptors were obtained from a human donor who received a COVID-19 vaccine.

This clone was seen just once. The chain uses TRBV2 and TRBJ2-2; D unresolved. The V and J ends lost 7 bases and 6 bases respectively, with 12 bases between them. This CDR3 comprises 13 residues. CDR1 is SNHLY, CDR2 FYNNEI, per germline. The DNA of the CDR3 is TGTGCCAGCAACCCCGTTGCGGCCGGGGAGCTGTTTTTT. This codes for CASNPVAAGELFF.

V usage is TRBV27 and J usage is TRBJ2-2; D may be TRBD1 (5 bases). Trimming took off 2 bases at V and 0 bases at J, with 7 bases between the two ends. The CDR3 is 15 amino acids. Germline CDR1 is MNHEY and CDR2 is SMNVEV (reference sequence). The CDR3 loop is CASSLRGSNTGELFF. The CDR3 region has the DNA TGTGCCAGCAGTTTAAGGGGTTCGAACACCGGGGAGCTGTTTTTT.

The genes are TRBV9 and TRBJ1-5; D remains ambiguous. Looked up from germline, CDR1 is SGDLS and CDR2 is YYNGEE. V dropped 0 bases and J dropped 6 bases, with 7 bases sitting between them. The CDR3 spans 13 residues. CDR3 residues: CASSVGMRQPQHF. The CDR3 coding sequence is TGTGCCAGCAGCGTAGGCATGCGTCAGCCCCAGCATTTT.